This record covers a single TCR beta chain. These data belong to a study of T cell changes during pregnancy in multiple sclerosis. Sequenced by immunoSEQ multiplex PCR; TCRdb stores in-frame clones only, minus some. This table holds tens of thousands of clones, around 94% found once. The CDR3 is made up of 15 amino acids. V lost 7 bases to trimming and J lost 2 bases; unmatched junction nucleotides: 6. Germline loops: CDR1 SGHAT, CDR2 FQNNGV. The specimen comprised peripheral blood, sampled in the second trimester of pregnancy. The clonotype comes from a female donor in good health, enrolled as a control in a pregnancy study. The chain has TRBV11-2 and TRBJ2-1; 9 positions match TRBD2. CDR3 in DNA: TGTGCCAGCAACGTTGCTAGCGGGGCCTACAATGAGCAGTTCTTC. This translates into CASNVASGAYNEQFF.